This T cell receptor beta chain was identified in a study of blood T cell repertoires in COVID-19. Study context: Acute-phase and convalescent COVID-19 samples originated in the United States, Italy and Spain. Sources were T cells, B-cell-depleted T cells, or PBMCs; the material itself was cDNA or gDNA.

V lost 1 base, J lost 8 bases, and 8 bases lay in between. Germline V gives CDR1 LNHDA, CDR2 SQIVND (reference sequence). This CDR3 spans 13 amino acids. This clone showed up just once. Original analysis: Estimates of nucleated cell counts were drawn from the amplification of reference gene primers. Repertoires were generated with immunoSEQ multiplex PCR, while TCRdb's copy carries only in-frame clones and drops some. V and J calls and clone size are copied from that table; D and trimming were computed from the DNA. The table has roughly 240,000 clones, almost 85% seen once. Enrolled during active infection, Seattle patients were then followed longitudinally.

Input material: peripheral blood. V gene TRBV19 combines with J gene TRBJ2-2; D not resolved. This receptor was taken from a man aged 50 to 59 with COVID-19, enrolled during active disease. The CDR3 sequence: CASSIAPLGELFF. The CDR3 DNA sequence: TGTGCCAGTAGTATAGCCCCACTTGGGGAGCTGTTTTTT.